This T cell receptor (beta chain) was retrieved from a study of technical replicates of blood from a handful of donors. V trimming: 6 bases; J trimming: 5 bases; junction bases outside the gene matches: 10. The CDR3 extends over 14 amino acids. Germline assignment: CDR1 MNHEY and CDR2 SVGAGI. Assay: immunoSEQ multiplex PCR; the TCRdb copy retains only in-frame clones and omits some. The data hold roughly 79,000 clones, with approximately 95% observed a single time. The receptor was derived from a human donor in good health. The sample taken for sequencing was T cells isolated from PBMCs. The V gene is TRBV6-5, the J gene TRBJ2-7; 7 bases line up with TRBD2. In DNA, the CDR3 is TGTGCCAGCAGCCTGGGGGGGGTAACAAACGAGCAGTACTTC. Translated, it gives CASSLGGVTNEQYF.